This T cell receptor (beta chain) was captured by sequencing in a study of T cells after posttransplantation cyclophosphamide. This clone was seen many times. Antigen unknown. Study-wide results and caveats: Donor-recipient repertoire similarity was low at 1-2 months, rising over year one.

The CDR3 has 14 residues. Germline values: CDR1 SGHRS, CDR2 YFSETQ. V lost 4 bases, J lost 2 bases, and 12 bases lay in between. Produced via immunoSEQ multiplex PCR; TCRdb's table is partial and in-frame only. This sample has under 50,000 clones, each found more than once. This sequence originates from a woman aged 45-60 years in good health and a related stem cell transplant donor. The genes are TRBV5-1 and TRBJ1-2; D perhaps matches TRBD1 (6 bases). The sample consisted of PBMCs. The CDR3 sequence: CASSRTQGNYGYTF. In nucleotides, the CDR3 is TGCGCCAGCAGCCGCACCCAGGGGAACTATGGCTACACCTTC.